The next 5 T cell receptor beta chains were all read from a single sample in a study of shared clonotypes between healthy human individuals. Naive CD8 cells were CD45RO-negative, positively selected for CCR7, excluding terminally differentiated effector memory CD45RA+ cells. Sequencing was performed with immunoSEQ multiplex PCR; in TCRdb, only in-frame clones are kept and a portion is missing. The sample consists of more than 2 million clones, roughly 95% of them appearing once. The sequenced sample consisted of naive CD8+ T cells from PBMCs. The receptors derive from a man between 18 and 29 years old in good health. Some clones in this sample may be carry-over from other donors' samples.

This clone was observed a few times. The rearrangement links TRBV9 to TRBJ1-1, with D possibly matching TRBD1 (6 bases). The CDR3 length is 13 residues. Looked up from germline, CDR1 is SGDLS and CDR2 is YYNGEE. V dropped 5 bases and J dropped 10 bases, with 18 bases sitting between them. CDR3 amino acids: CASSPDRPLPAFF. The CDR3 coding sequence is TGTGCCAGCAGTCCGGACAGACCCCTGCCAGCTTTCTTT.

The gene calls are TRBV15 and TRBJ2-3; 13 nucleotides agree with TRBD2. The V gene end was trimmed by 0 bases and the J gene end by 14 bases; junction bases not matched to a gene: 2. CDR1 is LNHNV and CDR2 is YYDKDF in the germline V gene (reference sequence). The CDR3 has 13 residues. CDR3 sequence (DNA): TGTGCCACCAGCAGAGATAGGACTAGCGGGAGGTATTTT. It yields the protein CATSRDRTSGRYF.

The chain recombines TRBV15 with TRBJ2-7; D not certain. Deletions cut 4 bases from V and 2 bases from J, with 12 bases between. The CDR3 totals 14 residues. Germline assignment: CDR1 LNHNV and CDR2 YYDKDF (reference sequence). The CDR3: CATSIWEGTYEQYF. The CDR3, as DNA: TGTGCCACCAGCATTTGGGAAGGGACCTACGAGCAGTACTTC.

The chain has TRBV27 and TRBJ2-1, with TRBD2 matching over 11 bases. The CDR3 spans 18 residues. V lost 3 bases to trimming and J lost 4 bases; unmatched junction nucleotides: 11. CDR1 is MNHEY, CDR2 SMNVEV, per germline (reference sequence). The CDR3 sequence is CASSFSEIAGGPYNEQFF. As DNA, the CDR3 is TGTGCCAGCAGTTTTAGTGAGATAGCGGGAGGGCCGTACAATGAGCAGTTCTTC.

This sequence joins TRBV27 and TRBJ2-7, with 8 bases matching TRBD1. Germline V gene data show CDR1 as MNHEY and CDR2 as SMNVEV (reference sequence). The CDR3 length is 14 residues. The ends lost 2 bases at V and 4 bases at J; junction bases unmatched: 4. The DNA of the CDR3 is TGTGCCAGCAGTTTACGCGGGACAGGATACGAGCAGTACTTC. It yields the protein CASSLRGTGYEQYF.